The 15 T cell receptor beta chains below all came from one sample that was sequenced in a study of CD8 T cells in ankylosing spondylitis. Study results and limitations: Under 10 highly homologous variants formed a TCR beta motif that appeared characteristic of ankylosing spondylitis blood.

From the 5' RACE reads, TCRdb called clonotypes with MiXCR, one entry per CDR3 protein. The sample lists some 220,000 distinct CDR3 sequences, roughly 6.6% occurring once. Their specific antigens are unknown. The sequencing input was blood, either unsorted or a sorted T cell fraction (not recorded which). The receptors shown here come from a male donor with ankylosing spondylitis.

This clonotype was seen repeatedly, ten times or more. The CDR3 DNA follows: TGTGCCACCAAAGCAGGGGGCGGTCAGCCCCAGCATTTT. This encodes CATKAGGGQPQHF. The V and J genes are TRBV24-1 and TRBJ1-5, with 8 positions matching TRBD1. Losses at the gene ends were 8 bases for V and 6 bases for J; bases not matched to a gene: 5. The CDR3 loop spans 13 amino acids. From germline, CDR1 is KGHDR and CDR2 SFDVKD.

The chain couples TRBV20-1 to TRBJ2-1, with D maybe TRBD2 (6 bases). Germline CDR1 reads DFQATT; CDR2 reads SNEGSKA (reference sequence). CDR3 length: 16 amino acids. V dropped 0 bases and J dropped 2 bases, with 14 bases sitting between them. The CDR3 DNA sequence: TGCAGTGCTAGAGATGACGAGCTAGCGCCCTACAATGAGCAGTTCTTC. Protein product: CSARDDELAPYNEQFF.

This clonotype appeared many times. The chain couples TRBV2 to TRBJ2-7, with D uncertain. The CDR3 length is 13 residues. The germline V gene has CDR1 SNHLY and CDR2 FYNNEI. V lost 7 bases, J lost 0 bases, and 10 bases lay in between. CDR3 sequence (DNA): TGTGCCAGCAATGCAGAGTACTCCTACGAGCAGTACTTC. It specifies CASNAEYSYEQYF.

Ten or more counts support this clonotype. The chain uses TRBV9 and TRBJ2-2; tentative D call: TRBD2 (6 bases). V lost 0 bases to trimming and J lost 4 bases, with 10 bases between them. The CDR3 is made up of 15 amino acids. CDR1 is SGDLS and CDR2 is YYNGEE in the germline V gene. The CDR3 nucleotides read TGTGCCAGCAGCGTAGTGGGGGGATCCACCGGGGAGCTGTTTTTT. Amino acid sequence: CASSVVGGSTGELFF. The variable domain in full, with the rest retrieved from reference TRBV9 and TRBJ2-2, is DSGVTQTPKHLITATGQRVTLRCSPRSGDLSVYWYQQSLDQGLQFLIQYYNGEERAKGNILERFSAQQFPDLHSELNLSSLELGDSALYFCASSVVGGSTGELFFGEGSRLTVL.

This clonotype appeared many times. The chain couples TRBV4-3 to TRBJ2-6, with D unresolved. This CDR3 is 17 amino acids long. Germline CDR1 is LGHNA and CDR2 is YSLEER. V lost 1 base to trimming and J lost 0 bases, with 10 bases between them. This chain's CDR3 is CASSQALEDSGANVLTF. The CDR3 nucleotides are TGCGCCAGCAGCCAAGCCTTAGAAGACTCTGGGGCCAACGTCCTGACTTTC.

This clonotype was counted ten times or more. The CDR3 bases are TGCAGTGCTCGTTTAAGAACTGAAGCTTTCTTT. Translating gives CSARLRTEAFF. The chain links TRBV20-1 to TRBJ1-1, with unresolved D. Germline V gene lookup returns CDR1 DFQATT and CDR2 SNEGSKA (reference sequence). Trimming took off 5 bases at V and 5 bases at J, with 9 bases between the two ends. This CDR3 spans 11 amino acids.

This clonotype was seen ten or more times. The V gene is TRBV6-1, the J gene TRBJ1-1; D call uncertain. The CDR3 consists of 12 residues. Trimming pared 7 bases from V and 4 bases from J, leaving 10 bases between. Germline CDR1 MNHNS, CDR2 SASEGT. CDR3 loop: CASNLGGTEAFF. CDR3 in DNA: TGTGCCAGCAATCTGGGAGGCACTGAAGCTTTCTTT.

This clonotype was seen at least ten times. This chain links TRBV29-1 with TRBJ2-1; weak D call: TRBD1 (5 bases). Germline-derived CDR1 and CDR2 are SQVTM and ANQGSEA. This CDR3 is 13 amino acids long. The ends were cut back, 5 bases at V and 5 bases at J, with 13 bases in the middle. In DNA, the CDR3 is TGCAGCGTTATGGACACGTGGAACAATGAGCAGTTCTTC. Protein product: CSVMDTWNNEQFF.

Many counts were recorded for this clonotype. This could be a read error, since a much larger clone is one nucleotide away. The gene calls are TRBV7-9 and TRBJ2-7; no reliable D call. Germline-derived CDR1 and CDR2 are SEHNR and FQNEAQ (reference sequence). The CDR3 has 11 residues. The V gene lost 2 bases and the J gene lost 5 bases, with 4 bases spanning the gap. The DNA of the CDR3 is TGTGCCAGCAGCTTATCCCACGAGCAGTACTTC. Translated, it gives CASSLSHEQYF.

V usage is TRBV9 and J usage is TRBJ2-1; D uncertain. Trimming removed 3 bases from V and 7 bases from J, with 14 bases in between. CDR1 SGDLS and CDR2 YYNGEE come from the germline V gene. This CDR3 spans 14 amino acids. For the CDR3, the DNA is TGTGCCAGCAGCGCCTATTTGGGCCGAAATGAGCAGTTCTTC. It codes for CASSAYLGRNEQFF. The variable domain in full, with the rest retrieved from reference TRBV9 and TRBJ2-1, is DSGVTQTPKHLITATGQRVTLRCSPRSGDLSVYWYQQSLDQGLQFLIQYYNGEERAKGNILERFSAQQFPDLHSELNLSSLELGDSALYFCASSAYLGRNEQFFGPGTRLTVL.

This clonotype was picked up many times. This chain connects TRBV6-2 or TRBV6-3 to TRBJ2-3; D is perhaps TRBD1 (6 bases). The CDR3 has 15 residues. Trimming removed 4 bases from V and 2 bases from J, with 13 bases in between. Per germline, CDR1 MNHEY and CDR2 SVGEGT. CDR3 sequence: CASSSPGHDTDTQYF. CDR3 coding DNA: TGTGCCAGCAGTTCTCCGGGACACGACACAGATACGCAGTATTTT.

The V call is TRBV20-1, the J call TRBJ2-5, with 11 positions matching TRBD2. Germline V gives CDR1 DFQATT, CDR2 SNEGSKA (reference sequence). J lost 5 bases, V lost 3 bases, and 8 bases had no gene match. This CDR3 spans 15 amino acids. The CDR3 here is CSASSSGGTWETQYF. CDR3 nucleotide sequence: TGCAGTGCTAGTTCTAGCGGGGGGACATGGGAGACCCAGTACTTC.

The V gene is TRBV9, the J gene TRBJ1-4; 8 bases fit TRBD1. The CDR3 length is 16 residues. Per germline, CDR1 SGDLS and CDR2 YYNGEE. Unmatched junction bases numbered 4, after V lost 3 bases and J lost 0 bases. CDR3 bases: TGTGCCAGCAGCGACCGACAGGGGTCAACTAATGAAAAACTGTTTTTT. Translating it yields CASSDRQGSTNEKLFF.

Many counts were recorded for this clonotype. The chain uses TRBV6-2 or TRBV6-3 and TRBJ2-5, with D unresolved. CDR3 length equals 14 residues. Trimming shortened V by 7 bases and J by 1 base, and 13 bases separated the two germline ends. Germline V gives CDR1 MNHEY, CDR2 SVGEGT. The CDR3, as DNA: TGTGCCAGCACAGGACCGGACGGCCAAGAGACCCAGTACTTC. As protein: CASTGPDGQETQYF.

Ten or more counts support this clonotype. This sequence joins TRBV20-1 and TRBJ2-7; unclear D gene. The CDR3 runs to 11 residues. CDR1 is DFQATT and CDR2 is SNEGSKA in the germline V gene (reference sequence). V lost 2 bases, J lost 3 bases, and 5 bases lay in between. The CDR3 loop is CSARSSYEQYF. The CDR3 DNA is TGCAGTGCTAGATCTAGCTACGAGCAGTACTTC.